This TCR beta chain appears in the sequencing data of a study of beta chain features in type 1 diabetes. This clone was observed a few times. The target antigen is unknown. Study-level points and caveats: For cells with high TCR expression, cDNA sequencing could yield over-representation. Among type 1 diabetes patients, VDJ junctions had fewer insertions and more deletions. Within the patient group, naive, central memory and Treg TCRB repertoires appeared more similar to each other than within healthy donors.

Sequencing targeted expressed TCRB transcripts, as all isolated RNA had been reverse transcribed. Assay: immunoSEQ multiplex PCR; the TCRdb copy retains only in-frame clones and omits some. Of 350,000 to 450,000 clones listed, approximately 15% were seen once; the top ten hold approximately 0.038%. After removal of 0 bases from V and 4 bases from J, the junction contained 3 bases not matched to a gene. CDR3 length: 15 amino acids. Germline V gene data show CDR1 as MGHRA and CDR2 as YSYEKL. Sequenced sample: naive CD4+ T cells from blood. The sequence was collected from a man aged 25-40 years in good health. The chain combines TRBV4-1 with TRBJ2-3; 8 nucleotides match TRBD1. The CDR3 sequence is CASSQDHRGADTQYF. The CDR3 DNA follows: TGCGCCAGCAGCCAAGACCACAGGGGGGCAGATACGCAGTATTTT.